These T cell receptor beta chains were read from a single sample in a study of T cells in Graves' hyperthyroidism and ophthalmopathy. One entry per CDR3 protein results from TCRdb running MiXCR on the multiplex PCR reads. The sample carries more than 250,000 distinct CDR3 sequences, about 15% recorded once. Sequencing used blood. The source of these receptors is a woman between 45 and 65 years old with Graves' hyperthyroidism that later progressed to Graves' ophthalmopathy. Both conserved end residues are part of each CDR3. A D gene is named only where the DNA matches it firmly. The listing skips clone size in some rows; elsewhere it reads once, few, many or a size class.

CDR3 protein: CATSDSPSANSYNEQFF; CDR3 DNA: TGTGCCACCAGTGATTCCCCCAGTGCGAACTCCTACAATGAGCAGTTCTTC; clone size: -; V gene: TRBV24-1; D gene: -; J gene: TRBJ2-1
CDR3 protein: CSGVARGETQYF; CDR3 DNA: TGCAGTGGGGTGGCCCGGGGAGAGACCCAGTACTTC; clone size: many; V gene: TRBV20-1; D gene: -; J gene: TRBJ2-5
CDR3 protein: CASLTGSTEAFF; CDR3 DNA: TGTGCCAGCCTTACAGGGAGTACTGAAGCTTTCTTT; clone size: many; V gene: TRBV28; D gene: -; J gene: TRBJ1-1
CDR3 protein: CASSALAGEYETQYF; CDR3 DNA: TGTGCCAGCAGTGCACTAGCGGGAGAATATGAGACCCAGTACTTC; clone size: -; V gene: TRBV27; D gene: TRBD2; J gene: TRBJ2-5
CDR3 protein: CSASPLGAGGPGDTQYF; CDR3 DNA: TGCAGTGCTAGCCCTCTAGGAGCGGGAGGGCCTGGAGATACGCAGTATTTT; clone size: -; V gene: TRBV20-1; D gene: TRBD2; J gene: TRBJ2-3
CDR3 protein: CASSQRARWDRSQNTEAFF; CDR3 DNA: TGCGCCAGCAGCCAAAGGGCCAGATGGGACAGATCCCAGAACACTGAAGCTTTCTTT; clone size: many; V gene: TRBV4-1; D gene: TRBD1; J gene: TRBJ1-1
CDR3 protein: CASSFGLAGGIYNEQFF; CDR3 DNA: TGCGCCAGCAGCTTTGGACTAGCGGGAGGGATTTACAATGAGCAGTTCTTC; clone size: many; V gene: TRBV5-1; D gene: TRBD2; J gene: TRBJ2-1
CDR3 protein: CATSDLGERSHEQFF; CDR3 DNA: TGTGCCACCAGTGATTTGGGAGAACGGTCCCATGAGCAGTTCTTC; clone size: -; V gene: TRBV24-1; D gene: -; J gene: TRBJ2-1
CDR3 protein: CASSDDRVDGYTF; CDR3 DNA: TGTGCCAGCAGTGATGACAGGGTAGATGGCTACACCTTC; clone size: many; V gene: TRBV28; D gene: TRBD1; J gene: TRBJ1-2
CDR3 protein: CASSLGQGSEKLFF; CDR3 DNA: TGTGCCAGCAGCTTAGGCCAGGGAAGTGAAAAACTGTTTTTT; clone size: few; V gene: TRBV7-9; D gene: -; J gene: TRBJ1-4
CDR3 protein: CASSDADRNTEAFF; CDR3 DNA: TGTGCCAGCAGTGATGCGGACAGGAACACTGAAGCTTTCTTT; clone size: many; V gene: TRBV2; D gene: -; J gene: TRBJ1-1
CDR3 protein: CASSLVGTSYNEQFF; CDR3 DNA: TGTGCCAGCAGTTTAGTCGGGACTAGCTACAATGAGCAGTTCTTC; clone size: many; V gene: TRBV12-3/TRBV12-4; D gene: TRBD2; J gene: TRBJ2-1
CDR3 protein: CSASDISGVYNEQFF; CDR3 DNA: TGCAGTGCTAGCGATATTAGCGGGGTTTACAATGAGCAGTTCTTC; clone size: many; V gene: TRBV20-1; D gene: TRBD2; J gene: TRBJ2-1
CDR3 protein: CASSRSGQEANYGYTF; CDR3 DNA: TGTGCCAGCAGCCGAAGCGGACAGGAAGCTAACTATGGCTACACCTTC; clone size: few; V gene: TRBV28; D gene: TRBD1; J gene: TRBJ1-2
CDR3 protein: CSARGQGASYEQYF; CDR3 DNA: TGCAGTGCGAGGGGACAGGGGGCTTCCTACGAGCAGTACTTC; clone size: -; V gene: TRBV20-1; D gene: TRBD1; J gene: TRBJ2-7
CDR3 protein: CALRIVNTEAFF; CDR3 DNA: TGTGCCTTACGGATCGTTAACACTGAAGCTTTCTTT; clone size: -; V gene: TRBV30; D gene: -; J gene: TRBJ1-1
CDR3 protein: CASSLRGGSNTGELFF; CDR3 DNA: TGTGCCAGCAGTTTGCGGGGGGGCTCGAACACCGGGGAGCTGTTTTTT; clone size: many; V gene: TRBV28; D gene: TRBD2; J gene: TRBJ2-2
CDR3 protein: CSGGVAGGDTQYF; CDR3 DNA: TGCAGTGGAGGAGTCGCGGGCGGAGATACGCAGTATTTT; clone size: many; V gene: TRBV20-1; D gene: -; J gene: TRBJ2-3
CDR3 protein: CSAFIAPPDTQYF; CDR3 DNA: TGCAGCGCCTTCATAGCCCCACCAGATACGCAGTATTTT; clone size: many; V gene: TRBV29-1; D gene: -; J gene: TRBJ2-3
CDR3 protein: CASRGGSVDNEQFF; CDR3 DNA: TGTGCCAGCCGGGGGGGGAGTGTGGACAATGAGCAGTTCTTC; clone size: few; V gene: TRBV9; D gene: TRBD2; J gene: TRBJ2-1
CDR3 protein: CASSLNGISYNEQFF; CDR3 DNA: TGTGCCAGCAGTTTAAACGGGATCTCCTACAATGAGCAGTTCTTC; clone size: many; V gene: TRBV28; D gene: -; J gene: TRBJ2-1
CDR3 protein: CAWSVGTGRDEQFF; CDR3 DNA: TGTGCCTGGAGTGTCGGGACAGGGAGGGATGAGCAGTTCTTC; clone size: few; V gene: TRBV30; D gene: TRBD1; J gene: TRBJ2-1
CDR3 protein: CASEGQGPHNQPQHF; CDR3 DNA: TGTGCCAGCGAGGGACAGGGACCGCACAATCAGCCCCAGCATTTT; clone size: -; V gene: TRBV2; D gene: TRBD1; J gene: TRBJ1-5
CDR3 protein: CSAPPEGLPSYGYTF; CDR3 DNA: TGCAGTGCCCCCCCGGAAGGGCTACCGTCTTATGGCTACACCTTC; clone size: many; V gene: TRBV20-1; D gene: -; J gene: TRBJ1-2
CDR3 protein: CASSLRGSNEQFF; CDR3 DNA: TGTGCCAGCAGTTTGAGGGGGTCCAATGAGCAGTTCTTC; clone size: many; V gene: TRBV27; D gene: -; J gene: TRBJ2-1
CDR3 protein: CASTSLSTVVYEQYF; CDR3 DNA: TGTGCCAGCACCTCATTATCTACGGTTGTCTACGAGCAGTACTTC; clone size: -; V gene: TRBV6-1; D gene: -; J gene: TRBJ2-7
CDR3 protein: CSARDYSSLAGGNNEQFF; CDR3 DNA: TGCAGTGCTAGAGATTATTCCTCTCTAGCGGGAGGGAACAATGAGCAGTTCTTC; clone size: -; V gene: TRBV20-1; D gene: TRBD2; J gene: TRBJ2-1
CDR3 protein: CASSFLDRSSYEQYF; CDR3 DNA: TGCGCCAGCAGCTTTTTGGACAGAAGCTCCTACGAGCAGTACTTC; clone size: many; V gene: TRBV5-1; D gene: -; J gene: TRBJ2-7
CDR3 protein: CASSPPRVRETQYF; CDR3 DNA: TGTGCCAGCTCACCACCGAGAGTTCGAGAGACCCAGTACTTC; clone size: many; V gene: TRBV18; D gene: -; J gene: TRBJ2-5
CDR3 protein: CASSYTRGAQQPQHF; CDR3 DNA: TGTGCCAGCAGTTATACGAGGGGGGCGCAGCAGCCCCAGCATTTT; clone size: many; V gene: TRBV28; D gene: -; J gene: TRBJ1-5
CDR3 protein: CASSLEPPGQGSYEQYF; CDR3 DNA: TGCGCCAGCAGCTTGGAACCTCCGGGACAGGGCTCCTACGAGCAGTACTTC; clone size: -; V gene: TRBV5-1; D gene: TRBD1; J gene: TRBJ2-7
CDR3 protein: CASSYSSAGGYEQYF; CDR3 DNA: TGTGCCAGCAGTTACTCAAGCGCCGGTGGCTACGAGCAGTACTTC; clone size: many; V gene: TRBV6-2/TRBV6-3; D gene: -; J gene: TRBJ2-7
CDR3 protein: CASSLWDRDSGAFF; CDR3 DNA: TGTGCCAGCAGTTTATGGGACAGGGACAGTGGAGCTTTCTTT; clone size: many; V gene: TRBV28; D gene: TRBD1; J gene: TRBJ1-1
CDR3 protein: CASSLTGGDTGELFF; CDR3 DNA: TGTGCCAGCAGTTTGACGGGAGGGGATACCGGGGAGCTGTTTTTT; clone size: many; V gene: TRBV28; D gene: TRBD2; J gene: TRBJ2-2
CDR3 protein: CATLRTTGYTGELFF; CDR3 DNA: TGTGCCACCTTAAGGACTACCGGCTACACCGGGGAGCTGTTTTTT; clone size: -; V gene: TRBV27; D gene: -; J gene: TRBJ2-2
CDR3 protein: CSARLWTSVTDTQYF; CDR3 DNA: TGCAGTGCTAGACTTTGGACTAGCGTCACAGATACGCAGTATTTT; clone size: -; V gene: TRBV20-1; D gene: TRBD2; J gene: TRBJ2-3
CDR3 protein: CASSEGLADNEQFF; CDR3 DNA: TGTGCCAGCAGTGAGGGACTAGCGGACAATGAGCAGTTCTTC; clone size: many; V gene: TRBV9; D gene: TRBD2; J gene: TRBJ2-1
CDR3 protein: CATSDPTPGGGALNEQFF; CDR3 DNA: TGTGCCACCAGTGATCCGACACCTGGAGGGGGCGCATTAAATGAGCAGTTCTTC; clone size: many; V gene: TRBV24-1; D gene: -; J gene: TRBJ2-1
CDR3 protein: CASSLNKGTQYF; CDR3 DNA: TGTGCCAGCAGTTTAAATAAGGGGACCCAGTACTTC; clone size: -; V gene: TRBV28; D gene: -; J gene: TRBJ2-5
CDR3 protein: CASRGEGGRHEQYF; CDR3 DNA: TGTGCCAGCAGGGGAGAAGGGGGTCGGCACGAGCAGTACTTC; clone size: many; V gene: TRBV6-1; D gene: -; J gene: TRBJ2-7
CDR3 protein: CSARDGRMTGGGLEQFF; CDR3 DNA: TGCAGTGCTAGAGATGGGAGGATGACAGGGGGAGGCCTGGAGCAGTTCTTC; clone size: many; V gene: TRBV20-1; D gene: TRBD1; J gene: TRBJ2-1
CDR3 protein: CASSLAQTSSYNEQFF; CDR3 DNA: TGCGCCAGCAGCTTGGCACAAACGAGCTCCTACAATGAGCAGTTCTTC; clone size: many; V gene: TRBV5-1; D gene: -; J gene: TRBJ2-1
CDR3 protein: CASPGGYEQYF; CDR3 DNA: TGCGCCTCTCCCGGGGGCTACGAGCAGTACTTC; clone size: many; V gene: TRBV10-1; D gene: -; J gene: TRBJ2-7
CDR3 protein: CAISYTTGATQETQYF; CDR3 DNA: TGTGCCATCAGTTATACGACAGGGGCTACTCAAGAGACCCAGTACTTC; clone size: -; V gene: TRBV10-3; D gene: TRBD1; J gene: TRBJ2-5
CDR3 protein: CASSSLDRGLDNEQFF; CDR3 DNA: TGTGCCAGCAGTTCCCTGGACAGGGGGCTCGACAATGAGCAGTTCTTC; clone size: -; V gene: TRBV6-1; D gene: TRBD1; J gene: TRBJ2-1
CDR3 protein: CASSYRGAPKKLFF; CDR3 DNA: TGTGCCAGCAGTTACCGCGGGGCCCCTAAAAAACTGTTTTTT; clone size: -; V gene: TRBV6-5; D gene: -; J gene: TRBJ1-4
CDR3 protein: CASTPQGLGSSYEQYF; CDR3 DNA: TGTGCCAGCACTCCACAGGGGTTAGGGAGCTCCTACGAGCAGTACTTC; clone size: many; V gene: TRBV6-1; D gene: TRBD1; J gene: TRBJ2-7
CDR3 protein: CASSLRGTEAFF; CDR3 DNA: TGTGCCAGCAGCTTAAGAGGAACTGAAGCTTTCTTT; clone size: many; V gene: TRBV11-2; D gene: -; J gene: TRBJ1-1
CDR3 protein: CASSFTSGRSTGELFF; CDR3 DNA: TGTGCCAGCAGTTTTACTAGCGGGAGGTCCACCGGGGAGCTGTTTTTT; clone size: many; V gene: TRBV27; D gene: TRBD2; J gene: TRBJ2-2
CDR3 protein: CATSKSSYEQYF; CDR3 DNA: TGTGCCACCAGCAAGAGTTCCTACGAGCAGTACTTC; clone size: many; V gene: TRBV15; D gene: -; J gene: TRBJ2-7
CDR3 protein: CASKLRFSEAFF; CDR3 DNA: TGTGCCAGCAAATTAAGGTTCTCTGAAGCTTTCTTT; clone size: once; V gene: TRBV2; D gene: -; J gene: TRBJ1-1
CDR3 protein: CASTTGVRGETQYF; CDR3 DNA: TGTGCCAGCACGACCGGGGTTAGGGGAGAGACCCAGTACTTC; clone size: many; V gene: TRBV3-1; D gene: -; J gene: TRBJ2-5
CDR3 protein: CASSLSAGTNTEAFF; CDR3 DNA: TGTGCCAGCAGTTTATCGGCAGGAACGAACACTGAAGCTTTCTTT; clone size: many; V gene: TRBV27; D gene: -; J gene: TRBJ1-1
CDR3 protein: CAIRSGSYEQYF; CDR3 DNA: TGTGCCATCAGGTCGGGGTCCTACGAGCAGTACTTC; clone size: many; V gene: TRBV10-3; D gene: -; J gene: TRBJ2-7
CDR3 protein: CASSLASRMGEQYF; CDR3 DNA: TGTGCCAGCAGCTTAGCGTCTAGGATGGGCGAGCAGTACTTC; clone size: -; V gene: TRBV7-2; D gene: -; J gene: TRBJ2-7
CDR3 protein: CSASRARTGRVANYGYTF; CDR3 DNA: TGCAGTGCTAGCCGAGCCCGGACAGGAAGAGTGGCTAACTATGGCTACACCTTC; clone size: many; V gene: TRBV20-1; D gene: TRBD1; J gene: TRBJ1-2
CDR3 protein: CASSNRGGAYEQYF; CDR3 DNA: TGTGCCAGTAGCAACCGCGGGGGTGCCTACGAGCAGTACTTC; clone size: few; V gene: TRBV19; D gene: TRBD2; J gene: TRBJ2-7